What follows is one T cell receptor (beta chain) and its context. The data derive from a study of OX40 agonist ivuxolimab in advanced cancers. Study overall: The patients' treatment was ivuxolimab, an agonistic anti-OX40 (CD134) antibody. Dose-escalation cases comprised hepatocellular carcinoma, melanoma, renal cell or head and neck cancer.

With 4 bases clipped from V and 10 bases from J, the junction kept 4 bases outside the gene matches. This CDR3 has 13 amino acids. In germline, CDR1 is MNHEY, CDR2 SVGAGI. The repertoire was sequenced with immunoSEQ multiplex PCR; TCRdb's copy has only in-frame clones and lacks some. The data contain roughly 80,000 clones, more than 70% of them singletons. The chain carries TRBV6-5 and TRBJ1-6; 7 bases match TRBD1. Source: CD4+ or CD8+ T cells sorted from blood, taken in a trial of the OX40 agonist ivuxolimab. This TCR was sampled from an adult with an advanced solid tumor such as melanoma, head and neck, liver or kidney cancer. The DNA for the CDR3 is TGTGCCAGCAGTTCCCCCAGGGGGTCACCCCTCCACTTT. Protein product: CASSSPRGSPLHF.